Listed below are T cell receptor beta chains from one sample, sequenced in a study of blood T cell repertoires in COVID-19. Sequenced by immunoSEQ multiplex PCR; TCRdb stores in-frame clones only, minus some. The top ten clones hold roughly 18% of a sample with some 60,000 clones, less than 75% of them seen once. What was sequenced was peripheral blood. These receptors originate from a woman aged 45 to 65 with active or convalescent COVID-19. Both conserved end residues are part of each CDR3. D genes are given only for firm matches. Where a row states a size, it is once, few, many or the class of an expanded clone; other rows omit it.

17	TRBV6-1	TRBD2	TRBJ2-1	NA	CASSVIGTSASYNEQFF	TGTGCCAGCAGTGTGATTGGGACTAGCGCGTCCTACAATGAGCAGTTCTTC
10	TRBV20-1	NA	TRBJ2-5	NA	CSVPGETQYF	TGCAGTGTCCCCGGAGAGACCCAGTACTTC
14	TRBV2	NA	TRBJ1-5	once	CASSEWRSNQPQHF	TGTGCCAGCAGTGAGTGGAGAAGCAATCAGCCCCAGCATTTT
13	TRBV6-5	NA	TRBJ2-7	NA	CASSYSRGHEQYF	TGTGCCAGCAGTTATTCCAGGGGACACGAGCAGTACTTC
12	TRBV12-2	NA	TRBJ2-7	few	CASRLVAREQYF	TGTGCAAGTCGCTTAGTAGCTAGAGAGCAGTACTTC
13	TRBV5-1	NA	TRBJ2-3	NA	CASSLQATDTQYF	TGCGCCAGCAGCTTGCAGGCCACAGATACGCAGTATTTT
16	TRBV5-4	TRBD2	TRBJ2-1	few	CASSAGGTGSYNEQFF	TGTGCCAGCAGCGCGGGAGGCACCGGGTCCTACAATGAGCAGTTCTTC
16	TRBV7-9	TRBD2	TRBJ2-4	NA	CATREGSGTRYNIQYF	TGTGCCACCAGGGAGGGTTCCGGGACTAGATACAACATTCAGTACTTC
18	TRBV28	TRBD1	TRBJ1-5	few	CASSLRGTGGYSNQPQHF	TGTGCCAGCAGTTTACGGGGGACAGGGGGCTACAGCAATCAGCCCCAGCATTTT
15	TRBV7-6	NA	TRBJ1-1	NA	CASSPLGGGGTEAFF	TGTGCCAGCAGCCCCCTCGGGGGCGGGGGCACTGAAGCTTTCTTT
15	TRBV6-5	NA	TRBJ2-6	few	CASSYRGSGANVLTF	TGTGCCAGCAGCTATCGGGGATCTGGGGCCAACGTCCTGACTTTC
18	TRBV11-2	TRBD1	TRBJ2-1	NA	CASSLGPRGHGSYNEQFF	TGTGCCAGCAGCTTAGGACCAAGGGGGCATGGCTCCTACAATGAGCAGTTCTTC
14	TRBV5-1	TRBD1	TRBJ1-1	NA	CASSPGTGGTEAFF	TGCGCCAGCAGCCCCGGGACAGGGGGCACTGAAGCTTTCTTT
16	TRBV18	TRBD1	TRBJ2-3	few	CASSPRTGWDPDTQYF	TGTGCCAGCTCACCGCGGACAGGGTGGGACCCAGATACGCAGTATTTT